A selection of T cell receptor beta chains follows, all from one sample in a study of cytomegalovirus exposure and HLA in healthy donors. TCRdb keeps only in-frame clones here, not all; method: immunoSEQ multiplex PCR. Among about 200,000 clones listed, around 85% were seen once. The sequenced sample consisted of PBMCs. The source of these receptors is a girl aged 2 to 10 in good health and CMV-seronegative. Both conserved end residues are part of each CDR3.

j_gene,v_gene,CDR3aa
TRBJ1-2,TRBV19,CASSTGTVPYGYTF
TRBJ2-7,TRBV2,CASSTDRGYEQYF
TRBJ1-1,TRBV11-1,CASSATGGLVAFF
TRBJ1-3,TRBV13,CASSERVPTSGNTIYF
TRBJ2-1,TRBV5-4,CASSYPWRANEQFF
TRBJ2-1,TRBV5-1,CASSPTGTSGYNEQFF
TRBJ1-2,TRBV10-3,CAISDLNSNYGYTF
TRBJ1-1,TRBV11-2,CASSLGATEAFF
TRBJ2-2,TRBV19,CASKGEGTGELFF
TRBJ2-7,TRBV7-9,CASSLPGTYEQYF
TRBJ2-3,TRBV4-1,CASSQDSIPSTDTQYF
TRBJ1-4,TRBV2,CASSVGPTAWTGNEKLFF
TRBJ2-1,TRBV7-9,CASSGDRGTHRDEQFF
TRBJ2-1,TRBV7-9,CASSLVGTSNNEQFF
TRBJ2-1,TRBV4-1,CASSPRQGNNEQFF
TRBJ2-7,TRBV4-1,CASSQEHGGYEQYF
TRBJ2-7,TRBV5-5,CASSWTTSEQYF
TRBJ2-5,TRBV19,CASSIGGAQETQYF
TRBJ2-7,TRBV6-5,CASSQVGTDTYEQYF
TRBJ1-1,TRBV6-1,CASSEIRVGDTEAFF
TRBJ2-6,TRBV7-9,CASSLVSQGLGGANVLTF
TRBJ1-3,TRBV7-9,CASSSLGRNTIYF
TRBJ2-3,TRBV5-4,CASSMRTSGGTDTQYF
TRBJ2-7,TRBV2,CASSISGTGIYEQYF
TRBJ1-3,TRBV19,CASSIFWGQGSGNTIYF
TRBJ2-3,TRBV25-1,CASSGRGSRTDTQYF
TRBJ2-5,TRBV2,CASSGLGESGSGEDGGTQYF
TRBJ1-6,TRBV23-1,CASSPASSYNSPLHF
TRBJ1-2,TRBV27,CASSLLPDYGYTF
TRBJ1-2,TRBV15,CATSRGTGSGLTF
TRBJ2-7,TRBV2,CASSGLVRSYEQYF
TRBJ1-2,TRBV6-1,CASSEWSGNYGYTF
TRBJ2-3,TRBV4-1,CASSQVAGALLSTDTQYF
TRBJ1-1,TRBV18,CASSRQGSLGAEAFF
TRBJ2-7,TRBV19,CASTPGQGAGEQYF
TRBJ2-3,TRBV9,CASSVDAAGVQDTQYF
TRBJ1-4,TRBV27,CATGEAGGATNEKLFF
TRBJ2-1,TRBV11-2,CASSFHRDNEQFF
TRBJ1-4,TRBV6-5,CASSLTGLAEKLFF
TRBJ2-7,TRBV19,CASSIEESYEQYF
TRBJ1-2,TRBV7-9,CASSLFPGQGVVGYTF
TRBJ1-1,TRBV10-2,CASKSPTGDNTEAFF
TRBJ2-7,TRBV10-3,CAISEQGSYEQYF
TRBJ2-7,TRBV7-8,CASNGPGTYEQYF
TRBJ2-2,TRBV14,CASSQERGYINTGELFF
TRBJ1-2,TRBV15,CATFDRSHYGYTF
TRBJ2-2,TRBV9,CASSLRTSRDTGELFF
TRBJ2-1,TRBV5-6,CASSPYTEPYNEQFF
TRBJ2-1,TRBV25-1,CASSEAGGAFNEQFF
TRBJ1-2,TRBV28,CASRTGQPAYGYTF
TRBJ2-1,TRBV5-4,CASSLAGGPMNEQFF
-,TRBV4-1,CASSPYRDSGYEQYF
TRBJ2-1,TRBV7-7,CASSSYSRASGNTYNEQFF
TRBJ2-5,TRBV9,CASSVGQGQETQYF
TRBJ2-1,TRBV29-1,CSSILAGGSDEQFF
TRBJ2-1,TRBV25-1,CASSEGQEDEQFF
TRBJ2-2,TRBV4-1,CASSQDKLAGGPGTGELFF